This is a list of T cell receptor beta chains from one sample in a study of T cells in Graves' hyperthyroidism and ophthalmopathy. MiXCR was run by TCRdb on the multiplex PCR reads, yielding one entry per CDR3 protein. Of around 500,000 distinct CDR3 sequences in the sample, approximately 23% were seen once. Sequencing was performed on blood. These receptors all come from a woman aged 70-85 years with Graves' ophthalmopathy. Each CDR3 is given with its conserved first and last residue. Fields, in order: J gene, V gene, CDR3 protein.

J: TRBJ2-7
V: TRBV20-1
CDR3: CSASWDPNYEQYF

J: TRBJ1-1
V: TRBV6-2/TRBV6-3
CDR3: CASSLDSTEAFF

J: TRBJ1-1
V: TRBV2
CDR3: CASAGAYTEAFF

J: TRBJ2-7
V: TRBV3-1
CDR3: CASSQVAGVSEQYF

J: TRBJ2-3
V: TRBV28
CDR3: CASSLLTIDTQYF

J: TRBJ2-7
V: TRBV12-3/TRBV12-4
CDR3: CATSFGTYGYEQYF

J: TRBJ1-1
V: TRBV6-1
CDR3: CASSGQTNLNTEAFF

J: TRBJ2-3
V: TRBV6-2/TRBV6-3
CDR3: CASSYSRPAGGTDTQYF

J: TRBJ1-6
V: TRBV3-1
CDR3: CASSQLGRGESPLHF

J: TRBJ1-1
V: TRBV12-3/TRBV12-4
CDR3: CASSLRTGGYTEAFF

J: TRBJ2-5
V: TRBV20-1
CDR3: CSAPLPGTSTLGTQYF

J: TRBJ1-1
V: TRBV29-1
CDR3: CSVDRGFNTEAFF

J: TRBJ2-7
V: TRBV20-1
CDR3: CSAWGTSGPIYEQYF

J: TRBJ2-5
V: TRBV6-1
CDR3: CASTHSGANQETQYF

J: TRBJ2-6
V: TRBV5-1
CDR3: CASSLTRASSGANVLTF

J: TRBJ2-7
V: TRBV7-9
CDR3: CASSLWTSGNSYEQYF

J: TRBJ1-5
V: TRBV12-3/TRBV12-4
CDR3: CASSLGHPRPQHF

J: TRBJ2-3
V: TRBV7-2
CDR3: CASSVRGSVDTQYF

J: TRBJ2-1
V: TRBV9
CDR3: CASSTTSGRDEQFF

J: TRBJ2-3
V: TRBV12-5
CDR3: CASGSGADTQYF

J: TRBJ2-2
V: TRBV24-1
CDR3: CATSSLADTGELFF

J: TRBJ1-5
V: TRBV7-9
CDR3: CASSLSNSNQPQHF

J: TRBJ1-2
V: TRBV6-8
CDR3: CASRETRNYGYTF

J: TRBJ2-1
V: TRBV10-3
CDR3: CAITIGGAHNEQFF

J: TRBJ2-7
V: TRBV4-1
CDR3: CASSQVEGVYEQYF